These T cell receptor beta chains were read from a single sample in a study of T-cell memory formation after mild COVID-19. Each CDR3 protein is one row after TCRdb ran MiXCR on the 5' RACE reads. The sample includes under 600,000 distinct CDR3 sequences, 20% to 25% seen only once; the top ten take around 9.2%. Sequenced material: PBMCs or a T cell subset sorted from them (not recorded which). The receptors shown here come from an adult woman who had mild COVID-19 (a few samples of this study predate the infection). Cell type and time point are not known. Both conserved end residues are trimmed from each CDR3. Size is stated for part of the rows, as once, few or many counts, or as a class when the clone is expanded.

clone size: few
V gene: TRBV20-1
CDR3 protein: SAVAGDQETQY

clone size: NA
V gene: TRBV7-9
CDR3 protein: ASSLGGGDGAEAF

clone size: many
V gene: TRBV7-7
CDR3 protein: ASSWDRDGETQY

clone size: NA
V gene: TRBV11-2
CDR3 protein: ASSSPRDSGDGYT

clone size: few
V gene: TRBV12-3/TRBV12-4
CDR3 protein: ASGTGIISRSEAF

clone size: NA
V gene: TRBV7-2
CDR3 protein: ASSLALTGTYEQY

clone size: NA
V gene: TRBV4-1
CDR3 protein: ASSQGEGEMNTEAF

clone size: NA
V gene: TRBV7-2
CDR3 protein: ASSYTGGYNQPQH

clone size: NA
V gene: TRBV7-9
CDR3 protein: ASSLAQGGTYEQY

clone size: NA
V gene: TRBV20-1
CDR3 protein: SARLMGRGNSPLH

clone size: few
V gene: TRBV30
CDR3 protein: AWSARANQPQH

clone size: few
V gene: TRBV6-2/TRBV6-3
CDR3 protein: ASSYSATVMNTEAF

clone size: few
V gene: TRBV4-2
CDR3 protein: ASSQDIHPNEQF

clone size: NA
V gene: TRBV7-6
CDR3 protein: ASSHSQLAGDGETQY

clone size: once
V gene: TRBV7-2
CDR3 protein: ASSPPGPRTDTQY

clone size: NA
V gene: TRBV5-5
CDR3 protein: ASSDGGGRYQPQH

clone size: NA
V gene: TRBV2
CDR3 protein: ASSSGQGALQPQH

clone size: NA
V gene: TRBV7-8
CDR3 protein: ASSPRRDRPKETQY

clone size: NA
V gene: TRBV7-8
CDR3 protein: ASSLVRQQETQY

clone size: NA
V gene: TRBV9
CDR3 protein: ASSAGSSYNEQF

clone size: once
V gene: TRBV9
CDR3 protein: ASSDSGETYNEQF

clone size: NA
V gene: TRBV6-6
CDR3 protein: ASSYPRTGHSYEQY

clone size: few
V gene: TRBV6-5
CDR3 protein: ASSYSPTSGRPEQY

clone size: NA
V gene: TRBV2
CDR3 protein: ASSTVGNTEAL

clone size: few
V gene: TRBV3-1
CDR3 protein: ASSREPGQGGEQY

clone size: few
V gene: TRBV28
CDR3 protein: ASSSNIRAGSSTDTQY

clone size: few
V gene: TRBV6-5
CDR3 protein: ASTYRGSVEQY

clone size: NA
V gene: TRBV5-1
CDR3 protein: ASSHGQGETQY

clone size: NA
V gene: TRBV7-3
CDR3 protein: ASSPQGQPNTEAF

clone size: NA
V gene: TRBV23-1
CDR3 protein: ASSQFVSGAETQY

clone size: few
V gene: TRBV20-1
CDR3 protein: SATEDSPNEKLF

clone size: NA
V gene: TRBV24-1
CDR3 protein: ATSVGGRQPQH

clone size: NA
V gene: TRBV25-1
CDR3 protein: ASRGGANEQF